This entry describes one T cell receptor (beta chain). Its cognate antigen is unknown. The time point here: week 11, during vaccination. Vaccine doses each comprised 300 ug of mutant IDH1 20-mer peptide, with topical imiquimod. The data derive from a study of a mutant IDH1 vaccine in newly diagnosed glioma. Sequenced by immunoSEQ multiplex PCR; TCRdb stores in-frame clones only, minus some. Of about 21,000 clones in the sample, around 92% were seen once. Germline CDR1 SNHLY, CDR2 FYNNEI. Trimming cost V 9 bases and J 8 bases; bases outside gene matches: 8. CDR3 length equals 12 residues. Sample: PBMCs, taken from a glioma patient whose treatment included an IDH1 peptide vaccine. The sequence was obtained from a woman between 40 and 50 years old with glioma. The chain joins TRBV2 to TRBJ1-2; 8 bases agree with TRBD1. For the CDR3, the DNA is TGTGCCAGGAGGACAGGGCCGGGCGGCTACACCTTC. This codes for CARRTGPGGYTF.